One T cell receptor (beta chain) is described in this entry. These data are taken from a study of blood T cell repertoires in COVID-19. About the study: Collection of acute and convalescent COVID-19 samples took place in the United States, Italy and Spain. Sources were T cells, B-cell-depleted T cells, or PBMCs; the material itself was cDNA or gDNA.

Germline CDR1 is SGHAT and CDR2 is FQNNGV. CDR3 length equals 15 residues. V was shortened by 2 bases and J by 2 bases, with 13 bases between the two germline ends. How the authors handled the data: Amplified reference gene primers provided the basis for estimating nucleated cell counts. Produced via immunoSEQ multiplex PCR; TCRdb's table is partial and in-frame only. That table furnishes V, J and clone size, whereas the DNA furnished D and trimming. The profile shows 150,000 to 170,000 clones, 76% of them singletons. This clonotype was sampled from a woman older than 75 with acute or convalescent COVID-19. Sequencing input: peripheral blood. This chain connects TRBV11-2 to TRBJ2-7, with a possible D match to TRBD1 (5 bases). For the CDR3, the DNA is TGTGCCAGCAGCTTACAGGGCTGGTCAACCTACGAGCAGTACTTC. It translates to CASSLQGWSTYEQYF.